What follows are 21 T cell receptor beta chains derived from one specimen sequenced in a study of blood T cell repertoires in COVID-19. The data were produced by immunoSEQ multiplex PCR, yet TCRdb's version contains in-frame clones alone and is incomplete. The data contain 53,000 or so clones, 65% to 85% of them singletons. The sample taken for sequencing was peripheral blood. Receptors were obtained from a man aged 70 or older with active or convalescent COVID-19.

The sample holds many counts of this clone. CDR3 coding DNA: TGTGCCACCGAGGGGACAGGAATGAACACTGAAGCTTTCTTT. Protein: CATEGTGMNTEAFF. The rearrangement joins TRBV24-1 to TRBJ1-1; 8 nucleotides match TRBD1. This CDR3 region has 14 residues. V was clipped by 9 bases and J by 0 bases; unmatched bases: 5. Germline CDR1 KGHDR, CDR2 SFDVKD.

This clone was found a few times. The chain recombines TRBV7-3 with TRBJ1-6; D is uncertain. The V end lost 1 base, the J end lost 7 bases, and 11 bases lay between the germline ends. The CDR3 has 15 amino acids. Germline loops: CDR1 SGHTA, CDR2 FQGTGA. The DNA for the CDR3 is TGTGCCAGCAGCTTAATGGCGGAGGTCAATTCACCCCTCCACTTT. Residues: CASSLMAEVNSPLHF.

This rearrangement joins TRBV6-6 to TRBJ2-1; TRBD1 might be the D (6 bases). The V end lost 6 bases, the J end lost 5 bases, and 14 bases lay between the germline ends. Germline CDR1 reads MNHNY; CDR2 reads SVGAGI (reference sequence). This CDR3 spans 14 amino acids. Here the CDR3 DNA reads TGTGCCAGCAGAGACACAGGGTCTAACAATGAGCAGTTCTTC. This sequence encodes CASRDTGSNNEQFF.

This clone was seen only a few times. The chain is built from TRBV29-1 and TRBJ1-1; 10 bases align to TRBD1. J was trimmed by 0 bases and V by 1 base; bases with no gene match: 2. This CDR3 comprises 15 residues. Germline V lookup: CDR1 SQVTM, CDR2 ANQGSEA. CDR3 nucleotides: TGCAGCGTTGAAGGGGACAGGGGAATGAACACTGAAGCTTTCTTT. Amino acid sequence: CSVEGDRGMNTEAFF.

This chain links TRBV5-1 with TRBJ1-2, with TRBD1 matching 7 bases. The CDR3 contains 14 residues. CDR1 is SGHRS, CDR2 YFSETQ, per germline. The V segment lost 0 bases and the J segment 3 bases; nucleotides outside the gene matches: 2. The CDR3 is CASSLEGADYGYTF. The CDR3 bases are TGCGCCAGCAGCTTGGAGGGGGCGGACTATGGCTACACCTTC.

This clone has only one observation. This chain's CDR3 is CASSSGQTEAFF. In DNA, the CDR3 is TGTGCCAGCAGCTCCGGACAGACTGAAGCTTTCTTT. This chain links TRBV5-6 with TRBJ1-1; D is possibly TRBD1 (6 bases). The germline V and J ends were trimmed by 3 bases and 5 bases, with 8 bases remaining between them. The CDR3 runs 12 residues. Germline lookup yields CDR1 SGHDT and CDR2 YYEEEE.

The chain is built from TRBV7-9 and TRBJ1-6; possibly TRBD1 for D (5 bases). This CDR3 is built from 15 residues. The V and J ends lost 2 bases and 8 bases respectively, with 13 bases between them. Germline V gene lookup returns CDR1 SEHNR and CDR2 FQNEAQ (reference sequence). This chain's CDR3 is CASSLLGVGDSPLHF. For the CDR3, the DNA is TGTGCCAGCAGCTTATTAGGGGTGGGTGATTCACCCCTCCACTTT.

CDR3 sequence: CASSQGTSGSSTDTQYF. In DNA, the CDR3 is TGTGCCAGTAGCCAAGGGACTAGCGGAAGTAGCACAGATACGCAGTATTTT. The V gene is TRBV19, the J gene TRBJ2-3; 11 positions match TRBD2. Trimming took 6 bases from V and 0 from J; bases not matched to a gene: 8. The CDR3 is 17 amino acids. CDR1 and CDR2 (germline): LNHDA, SQIVND (reference sequence).

The CDR3 region is CASSAGGGRGYNEQFF. In DNA, the CDR3 is TGTGCCAGCAGCGCGGGGGGCGGGAGAGGTTACAATGAGCAGTTCTTC. The chain combines TRBV6-2 or TRBV6-3 with TRBJ2-1; 8 bases agree with TRBD2. This CDR3 spans 16 amino acids. Germline V gene lookup returns CDR1 MNHEY and CDR2 SVGEGT. The ends lost 6 bases at V and 4 bases at J; junction bases unmatched: 11.

The chain has TRBV9 and TRBJ2-1, with D possibly TRBD1 on 5 matching bases. Per germline, CDR1 SGDLS and CDR2 YYNGEE. With 0 bases removed from V and 5 bases from J, the gap between germline ends came to 9 bases. The length of the CDR3 is 14 residues. CDR3 sequence: CASSVGGRDNEQFF. The CDR3 DNA sequence: TGTGCCAGCAGCGTAGGTGGCAGGGACAATGAGCAGTTCTTC.

The V gene is TRBV18, the J gene TRBJ1-1; 7 positions match TRBD1. Germline V lookup: CDR1 KGHSH, CDR2 LQKENI. CDR3 length: 16 amino acids. Trimming at V came to 5 bases and at J to 1 base, leaving 10 bases not matched to a gene. CDR3 nucleotide sequence: TGTGCCAGCTCAGCACTCCGACAGGGTGAGAACACTGAAGCTTTCTTT. As protein: CASSALRQGENTEAFF.

CDR3: CASSSGTGAYEQYF. CDR3 DNA sequence: TGTGCCAGCAGTTCCGGGACAGGGGCCTACGAGCAGTACTTC. This chain links TRBV28 with TRBJ2-7, with 10 nucleotides matching TRBD1. V was pared by 4 bases and J by 2 bases, with 2 bases of the junction left unmatched. The CDR3 extends over 14 amino acids. CDR1 and CDR2 (germline): MDHEN, SYDVKM.

The chain is built from TRBV19 and TRBJ1-2, with 9 bases identical to TRBD1. V shed 5 bases and J 8 bases; nucleotides not matched to a gene: 12. CDR1 LNHDA and CDR2 SQIVND come from the germline V gene (reference sequence). The CDR3 contains 15 residues. CDR3 nucleotide sequence: TGTGCCAGTAGTGTGGGGACAGGGCGGATATACGGCTACACCTTC. Protein sequence: CASSVGTGRIYGYTF.

The chain recombines TRBV11-3 with TRBJ2-1, with a possible D match to TRBD2 (6 bases). The CDR3 is 12 amino acids. V was shortened by 4 bases and J by 8 bases, with 9 bases between the two germline ends. Germline lookup yields CDR1 SGHNT and CDR2 YENEEA. This CDR3 reads CASSSWRDEQFF. DNA for the CDR3: TGTGCCAGCAGCTCATGGAGGGATGAGCAGTTCTTC.

The V call is TRBV3-1 (or the pseudogene TRBV3-2), the J call TRBJ2-3, with 7 bases that match TRBD1. The CDR3 has 16 amino acids. V trimming: 5 bases; J trimming: 4 bases; junction bases outside the gene matches: 12. The V gene's germline CDR1 is LGHDT and CDR2 YNNKEL (reference sequence). The CDR3 sequence: CASSYTGARAADTQYF. For the CDR3, the DNA is TGTGCCAGCAGCTACACAGGGGCGCGTGCGGCAGATACGCAGTATTTT.

V usage is TRBV4-2 and J usage is TRBJ2-1; TRBD1 aligns across 7 bases. The CDR3 covers 15 residues. Trimming at V came to 3 bases and at J to 7 bases, leaving 9 bases not matched to a gene. CDR1 is LGHNA and CDR2 is YNFKEQ in the germline V gene. The CDR3 nucleotides are TGTGCCAGCAGCCATCGCCGACAGGGTAGGAATGAGCAGTTCTTC. Translating it yields CASSHRRQGRNEQFF.

The chain recombines TRBV7-2 with TRBJ2-7; 8 bases agree with TRBD1. From germline, CDR1 is SGHTA and CDR2 FQGNSA. V was pared by 0 bases and J by 7 bases, with 5 bases of the junction left unmatched. The CDR3 totals 14 residues. CDR3 coding DNA: TGTGCCAGCAGCTTAGCCGGGACAGGCCGTGAGCAGTACTTC. It codes for CASSLAGTGREQYF.

The CDR3 loop is CSVASGGAGTQYF. CDR3 DNA sequence: TGCAGCGTAGCCTCAGGGGGCGCTGGGACCCAGTACTTC. The V and J genes are TRBV29-1 and TRBJ2-5, with 8 bases aligning to TRBD1. Germline V gives CDR1 SQVTM, CDR2 ANQGSEA. CDR3 length: 13 residues. Trimming took 6 bases from V and 7 from J; bases not matched to a gene: 10.

The chain's CDR3 is CASKSGPLGTEAFF. The CDR3 nucleotides read TGTGCCAGCAAGTCAGGGCCCCTAGGCACTGAAGCTTTCTTT. The chain uses TRBV11-2 and TRBJ1-1; possibly TRBD1 for D (5 bases). V shed 7 bases and J shed 4 bases, with 16 bases lying between them. The CDR3 totals 14 residues. CDR1 is SGHAT and CDR2 is FQNNGV in the germline V gene. Variable domain in full (rest from reference TRBV11-2 and TRBJ1-1): EAGVAQSPRYKIIEKRQSVAFWCNPISGHATLYWYQQILGQGPKLLIQFQNNGVVDDSQLPKDRFSAERLKGVDSTLKIQPAKLEDSAVYLCASKSGPLGTEAFFGQGTRLTVV.

The chain joins TRBV9 to TRBJ1-2; D remains unclear. V was clipped by 0 bases and J by 5 bases, with 11 bases between them. The CDR3 is made up of 14 amino acids. Germline assignment: CDR1 SGDLS and CDR2 YYNGEE. CDR3 sequence (DNA): TGTGCCAGCAGCGTAGGCACAGCCACGTATGGCTACACCTTC. As protein: CASSVGTATYGYTF.

The chain has TRBV3-1 (or the pseudogene TRBV3-2) and TRBJ2-5; a possible D gene is TRBD1 (7 bases). Germline V gene sequence: CDR1 LGHDT, CDR2 YNNKEL (reference sequence). V was pared by 4 bases and J by 4 bases, with 19 bases between. The CDR3 consists of 16 residues. The CDR3 sequence is CASSPRAGGLGETQYF. In DNA, the CDR3 is TGTGCCAGCAGCCCCCGTGCAGGGGGGCTGGGAGAGACCCAGTACTTC.